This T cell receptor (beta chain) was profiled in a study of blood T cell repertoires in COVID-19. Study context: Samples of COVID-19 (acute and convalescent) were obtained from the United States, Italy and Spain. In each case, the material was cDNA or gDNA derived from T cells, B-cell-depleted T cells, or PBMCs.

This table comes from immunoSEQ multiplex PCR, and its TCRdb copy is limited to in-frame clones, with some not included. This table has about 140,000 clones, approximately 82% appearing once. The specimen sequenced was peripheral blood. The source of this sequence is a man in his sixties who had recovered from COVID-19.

As DNA, the CDR3 is TGTGCCAGCAGTGTAGGGGGACAGCTGAATGAAAAACTGTTTTTT. Translated: CASSVGGQLNEKLFF. The chain employs TRBV2 and TRBJ1-4, with 7 positions matching TRBD1. V trimming: 4 bases; J trimming: 5 bases; junction bases outside the gene matches: 7. The CDR3 extends over 15 amino acids. Germline assignment: CDR1 SNHLY and CDR2 FYNNEI.